The 25 T cell receptor beta chains below were found in one sample sequenced in a study of blood T cell repertoires in COVID-19. Using immunoSEQ multiplex PCR, the repertoire was profiled, and TCRdb retains in-frame clones only, with some absent. The sample contains 130,000 to 150,000 clones, 84% of which appear only once. The sample taken for sequencing was PBMCs or T cells enriched from blood (not recorded which). Receptors originate from a woman aged 45-60 years who had been exposed to COVID-19.

The V and J genes are TRBV5-1 and TRBJ2-6; D uncertain. The CDR3 consists of 14 residues. Germline CDR1 reads SGHRS; CDR2 reads YFSETQ. V dropped 3 bases and J dropped 2 bases, with 6 bases sitting between them. Written as DNA, the CDR3 is TGCGCCAGCAGCTCGGTCGCTGGGGCCAACGTCCTGACTTTC. Its protein is CASSSVAGANVLTF.

The chain uses TRBV5-1 and TRBJ2-6; D is unresolved. The CDR3 runs 16 residues. V was trimmed by 4 bases and J by 2 bases, leaving 13 bases between them. Germline values: CDR1 SGHRS, CDR2 YFSETQ. The CDR3 loop reads CASSRGEVPGANVLTF. CDR3 in DNA: TGCGCCAGCAGCCGCGGTGAGGTGCCTGGGGCCAACGTCCTGACTTTC.

The J gene is TRBJ2-3, the V gene TRBV7-9, with 8 bases aligning to TRBD1. CDR3 size: 15 residues. Germline CDR1 SEHNR, CDR2 FQNEAQ (reference sequence). The junction had 4 bases not matched to a gene; V was cut back by 2 bases and J by 3 bases. CDR3 bases: TGTGCCAGCAGCTTAATGGGACAGGAGACAGATACGCAGTATTTT. Protein sequence: CASSLMGQETDTQYF.

This chain uses TRBV6-2 or TRBV6-3 with TRBJ2-6; 7 bases match TRBD1. Trimming at V came to 2 bases and at J to 3 bases, leaving 7 bases not matched to a gene. Germline V gives CDR1 MNHEY, CDR2 SVGEGT. This CDR3 region has 17 residues. CDR3 in DNA: TGTGCCAGCAGTTACCCGGACAGGTGGAATGGGGCCAACGTCCTGACTTTC. Protein: CASSYPDRWNGANVLTF.

V and J are TRBV5-1 and TRBJ2-7, with 11 bases identical to TRBD1. Germline V gene lookup returns CDR1 SGHRS and CDR2 YFSETQ. V gave up 5 bases and J gave up 7 bases; unmatched junction bases: 11. This CDR3 is 15 amino acids long. CDR3 residues: CASSSEGQGGREQYF. In DNA, the CDR3 is TGCGCCAGCAGTTCTGAGGGACAGGGGGGTAGAGAGCAGTACTTC.

This chain uses TRBV19 with TRBJ1-1; D unclear. Germline loops: CDR1 LNHDA, CDR2 SQIVND (reference sequence). The CDR3 is 15 amino acids. Trimming took 5 bases from V and 4 from J, leaving 17 bases between them. The CDR3 loop is CASSSMSGWGTEAFF. CDR3 DNA sequence: TGTGCCAGTAGTTCGATGTCGGGGTGGGGCACTGAAGCTTTCTTT.

J is TRBJ1-2 and V is TRBV5-4; 10 bases fit TRBD1. This CDR3 contains 15 residues. J gave up 2 bases and V 4 bases, and 5 bases lay outside the gene matches. Germline V gene sequence: CDR1 SGHNT, CDR2 YYREEE (reference sequence). CDR3 amino acids: CASSARDRGNYGYTF. For the CDR3, the DNA is TGTGCCAGCAGCGCCCGGGACAGGGGCAACTATGGCTACACCTTC.

This chain joins TRBV29-1 and TRBJ1-1, with no clear D. Per the germline V gene, CDR1 is SQVTM and CDR2 is ANQGSEA. The CDR3 has 11 residues. Trimming pared 7 bases from V and 3 bases from J, leaving 9 bases between. CDR3 region: CSGQEDTEAFF. The CDR3, as DNA: TGCAGCGGGCAGGAAGACACTGAAGCTTTCTTT.

The chain combines TRBV10-1 with TRBJ1-5; D remains ambiguous. Germline V gene data show CDR1 as WNHNN and CDR2 as SYGVQD (reference sequence). The germline V and J ends were trimmed by 2 bases and 2 bases, with 7 bases remaining between them. This CDR3 region has 14 residues. The DNA of the CDR3 is TGCGCCAGCAGTGAGGGCCTTCGCAATCAGCCCCAGCATTTT. Translation: CASSEGLRNQPQHF.

V is TRBV4-2 and J is TRBJ2-5, with D possibly TRBD2 on 7 matching bases. The V gene lost 0 bases and the J gene lost 4 bases, with 9 bases spanning the gap. From germline, CDR1 is LGHNA and CDR2 YNFKEQ. The CDR3 totals 14 residues. The CDR3 DNA is TGTGCCAGCAGCCAAGATAGGGGGGGAGAGACCCAGTACTTC. Its translation: CASSQDRGGETQYF.

The gene calls are TRBV7-2 and TRBJ1-5; D is perhaps TRBD1 (6 bases). The germline V gene encodes CDR1 SGHTA and CDR2 FQGNSA. V was clipped by 5 bases and J by 3 bases, with 17 bases between them. The CDR3 sequence is 16 residues long. The DNA of the CDR3 is TGTGCCAGCAGCACCAGAACAGGGTTGACCAATCAGCCCCAGCATTTT. Translation: CASSTRTGLTNQPQHF. Combining the CDR3 with reference TRBV7-2 and TRBJ1-5 gives the whole variable domain GAGVSQSPSNKVTEKGKDVELRCDPISGHTALYWYRQSLGQGLEFLIYFQGNSAPDKSGLPSDRFSAERTGGSVSTLTIQRTQQEDSAVYLCASSTRTGLTNQPQHFGDGTRLSIL.

V and J are TRBV7-2 and TRBJ2-3; D is possibly TRBD2 (6 bases). CDR3 length: 15 amino acids. Germline CDR1 SGHTA, CDR2 FQGNSA. V was clipped by 5 bases and J by 4 bases, with 16 bases between them. The CDR3 loop reads CASSQPTSGADTQYF. In DNA, the CDR3 is TGTGCCAGCAGCCAACCGACCTCGGGGGCAGATACGCAGTATTTT.

The CDR3 region is CSVGASGGSNEQFF. The CDR3 nucleotides read TGCAGCGTTGGGGCTAGCGGGGGGTCCAATGAGCAGTTCTTC. The chain joins TRBV29-1 to TRBJ2-1; 11 positions match TRBD2. V lost 4 bases, J lost 6 bases, and 5 bases stayed unmatched. The CDR3 sequence is 14 residues long. The germline V gene has CDR1 SQVTM and CDR2 ANQGSEA.

The chain recombines TRBV11-2 with TRBJ2-6; a weak D match, TRBD2 (6 bases). V gave up 1 base and J gave up 2 bases, with 12 bases separating them. The germline CDR1 and CDR2 sequences are SGHAT and FQNNGV. The CDR3 has 17 amino acids. DNA of the CDR3: TGTGCCAGCAGCTTAGTGGGTCGCGGGGCTGGGGCCAACGTCCTGACTTTC. This gives the protein CASSLVGRGAGANVLTF.

The chain combines TRBV18 with TRBJ2-3; D perhaps matches TRBD2 (6 bases). The CDR3 has 14 amino acids. Trimming shortened V by 4 bases and J by 5 bases, and 13 bases separated the two germline ends. The germline gives CDR1 KGHSH, CDR2 LQKENI. CDR3 in amino acids: CASSLTSFVDTQYF. The DNA of the CDR3 is TGTGCCAGCTCACTAACTAGCTTTGTAGATACGCAGTATTTT.

This clone was found a few times. The chain has TRBV5-6 and TRBJ1-2; perhaps TRBD1 as D (6 bases). The ends were cut back, 2 bases at V and 8 bases at J, with 19 bases in the middle. This CDR3 is 15 amino acids long. Germline V CDR1 and CDR2: SGHDT, YYEEEE. The CDR3 DNA reads TGTGCCAGCAGCTTACCCGGGACATCCGCATGGGGCTACACCTTC. Protein product: CASSLPGTSAWGYTF.

The chain recombines TRBV7-8 with TRBJ1-4; 8 nucleotides line up with TRBD1. Germline values: CDR1 SGHVS, CDR2 FQNEAQ. The CDR3 sequence is 15 residues long. Germline trimming cut 1 base from V and 8 bases from J; bases unmatched to any gene: 6. CDR3 amino acids: CASSLGDRGREKLFF. The CDR3 DNA reads TGTGCCAGCAGCTTAGGCGACAGGGGAAGGGAAAAACTGTTTTTT.

J is TRBJ2-7 and V is TRBV7-2; a weak D match, TRBD2 (6 bases). CDR3 length: 13 residues. V lost 4 bases to trimming and J lost 4 bases, with 11 bases between them. The germline V gene encodes CDR1 SGHTA and CDR2 FQGNSA. In nucleotides, the CDR3 is TGTGCCAGCAGCTCTGATCGGGGGTACGAGCAGTACTTC. Translation: CASSSDRGYEQYF.

CDR3 in DNA: TGTGCCAGCAGCCCTGAAGTAGGCCTAGCGGGGGACACCGGGGAGCTGTTTTTT. This encodes CASSPEVGLAGDTGELFF. The J gene is TRBJ2-2, the V gene TRBV3-1 (or the pseudogene TRBV3-2); the match to TRBD2 covers 10 bases. Per germline, CDR1 LGHDT and CDR2 YNNKEL (reference sequence). V was pared by 4 bases and J by 3 bases, with 11 bases of the junction left unmatched. This CDR3 has 18 residues.

The V and J genes are TRBV3-1 (or the pseudogene TRBV3-2) and TRBJ2-3; tentatively, D is TRBD2 (5 bases). Per the germline V gene, CDR1 is LGHDT and CDR2 is YNNKEL (reference sequence). The CDR3 is made up of 16 amino acids. V was trimmed by 2 bases and J by 1 base, leaving 13 bases between them. Here the CDR3 DNA reads TGTGCCAGCAGCCAACTAAAAGGACTTGGCACAGATACGCAGTATTTT. Amino acid sequence: CASSQLKGLGTDTQYF.

This clone was counted a single time. The chain has TRBV10-3 and TRBJ2-1, with D unresolved. V shed 4 bases and J shed 0 bases, with 13 bases lying between them. CDR3 size: 16 residues. The germline CDR1 and CDR2 sequences are ENHRY and SYGVKD. The CDR3 DNA reads as TGTGCCATCAGTGGTGCTGGTGCTAACTCCTACAATGAGCAGTTCTTC. It codes for CAISGAGANSYNEQFF.

The genes are TRBV6-5 and TRBJ1-1; the D is unclear. Germline CDR1 reads MNHEY; CDR2 reads SVGAGI. CDR3 length: 15 residues. Between the trimmed V and J ends, which lost 6 bases and 7 bases, there was a span of 21 bases. The CDR3 nucleotides are TGTGCCAGCAGCCCGTTGGCATTGTGGGGAGGTGAAGCTTTCTTT. Residues: CASSPLALWGGEAFF.

This clone was seen once. The V and J genes are TRBV9 and TRBJ2-2; maybe TRBD2 (6 bases). The CDR3 has 18 residues. V was pared by 4 bases and J by 0 bases, with 19 bases between. Germline V lookup: CDR1 SGDLS, CDR2 YYNGEE. The CDR3 loop is CASSINRVGTPNTGELFF. DNA for the CDR3: TGTGCCAGCAGCATCAATAGGGTCGGGACTCCGAACACCGGGGAGCTGTTTTTT.

The chain combines TRBV5-1 with TRBJ1-3, with 9 nucleotides matching TRBD1. Germline CDR1 SGHRS, CDR2 YFSETQ. Losses at the gene ends were 7 bases for V and 4 bases for J; bases not matched to a gene: 12. This CDR3 is 16 amino acids long. This chain's CDR3 is CASGTGTGFPGNTIYF. The CDR3 bases are TGCGCCAGCGGCACCGGGACAGGGTTCCCGGGAAACACCATATATTTT.

A single count supports this clone. The V and J genes are TRBV15 and TRBJ1-2; D is uncertain. CDR1 and CDR2 from the germline V gene are LNHNV and YYDKDF (reference sequence). This CDR3 spans 15 amino acids. V was shortened by 0 bases and J by 4 bases, with 12 bases between the two germline ends. The CDR3 bases are TGTGCCACCAGCAGAGAACCAGGATTGATCTATGGCTACACCTTC. Protein sequence: CATSREPGLIYGYTF.